Detailed here is one TCR beta chain. Germline V gene data show CDR1 as ENHRY and CDR2 as SYGVKD. The CDR3 has 14 residues. With V trimmed by 2 bases and J by 4 bases, 3 bases remained unmatched. The sample originates from a study of blood T cell repertoires in COVID-19. Authors' methods: Scientists estimated how many nucleated cells there were by amplifying reference gene primers. Libraries were prepared by immunoSEQ multiplex PCR; TCRdb keeps only in-frame clonotypes and omits some of them. That table supplies the V and J calls and clone size; D and trimming were determined from the DNA. The sample contains some 280,000 clones, about nine tenths of which appear only once.

The material sequenced was peripheral blood. J is TRBJ1-1 and V is TRBV10-3; 8 bases line up with TRBD1. The origin of this receptor is a woman aged 30 to 39 with active or convalescent COVID-19. In DNA, the CDR3 is TGTGCCATCAGTGAGGGACAGGGCCCCACTGAAGCTTTCTTT. The encoded protein is CAISEGQGPTEAFF.